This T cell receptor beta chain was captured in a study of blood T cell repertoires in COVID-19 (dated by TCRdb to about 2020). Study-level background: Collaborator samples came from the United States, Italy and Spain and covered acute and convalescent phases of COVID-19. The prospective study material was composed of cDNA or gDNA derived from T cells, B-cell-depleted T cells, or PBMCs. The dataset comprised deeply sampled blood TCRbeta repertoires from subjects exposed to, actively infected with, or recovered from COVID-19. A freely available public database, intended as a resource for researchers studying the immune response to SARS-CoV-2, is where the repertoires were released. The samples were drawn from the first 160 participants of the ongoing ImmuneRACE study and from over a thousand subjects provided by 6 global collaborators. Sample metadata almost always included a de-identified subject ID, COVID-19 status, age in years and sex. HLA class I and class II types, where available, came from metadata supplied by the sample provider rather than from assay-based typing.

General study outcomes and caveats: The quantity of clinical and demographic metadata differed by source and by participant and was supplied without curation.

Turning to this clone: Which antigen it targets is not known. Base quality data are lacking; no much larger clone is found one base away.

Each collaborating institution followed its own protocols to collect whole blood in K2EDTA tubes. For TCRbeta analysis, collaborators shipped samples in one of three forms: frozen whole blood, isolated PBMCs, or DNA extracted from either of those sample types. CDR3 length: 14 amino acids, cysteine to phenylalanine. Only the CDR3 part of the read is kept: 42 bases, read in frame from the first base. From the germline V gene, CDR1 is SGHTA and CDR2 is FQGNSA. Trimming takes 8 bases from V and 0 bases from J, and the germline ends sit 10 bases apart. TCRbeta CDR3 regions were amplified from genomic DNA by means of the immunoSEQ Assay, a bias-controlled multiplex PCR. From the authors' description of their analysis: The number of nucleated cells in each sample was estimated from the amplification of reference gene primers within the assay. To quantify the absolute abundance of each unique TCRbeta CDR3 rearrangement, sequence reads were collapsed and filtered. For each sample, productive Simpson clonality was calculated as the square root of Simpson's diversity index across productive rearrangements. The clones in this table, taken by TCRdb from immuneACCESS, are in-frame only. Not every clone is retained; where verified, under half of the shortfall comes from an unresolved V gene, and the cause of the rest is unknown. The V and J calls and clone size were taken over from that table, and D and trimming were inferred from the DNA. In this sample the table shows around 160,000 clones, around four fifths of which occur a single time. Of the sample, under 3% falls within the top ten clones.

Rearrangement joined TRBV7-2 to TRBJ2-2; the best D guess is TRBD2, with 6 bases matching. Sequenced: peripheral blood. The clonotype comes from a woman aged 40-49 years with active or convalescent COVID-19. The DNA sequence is TGTGCCAGCGGGCTAGCGACGAACACCGGGGAGCTGTTTTTT. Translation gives CASGLATNTGELFF.